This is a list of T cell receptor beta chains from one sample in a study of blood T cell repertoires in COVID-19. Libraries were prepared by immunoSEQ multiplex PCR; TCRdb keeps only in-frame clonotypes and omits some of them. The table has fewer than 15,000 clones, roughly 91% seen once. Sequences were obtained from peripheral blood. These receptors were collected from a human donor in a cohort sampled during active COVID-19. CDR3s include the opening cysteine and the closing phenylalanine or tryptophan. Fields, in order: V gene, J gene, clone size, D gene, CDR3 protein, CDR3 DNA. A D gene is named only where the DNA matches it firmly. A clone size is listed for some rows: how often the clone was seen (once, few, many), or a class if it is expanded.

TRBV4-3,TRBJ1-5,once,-,CASSQDGTANQPQHF,TGCGCCAGCAGCCAAGATGGTACTGCCAATCAGCCCCAGCATTTT
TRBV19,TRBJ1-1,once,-,CASSTRDTNTEAFF,TGTGCCAGTAGTACCCGGGACACTAACACTGAAGCTTTCTTT
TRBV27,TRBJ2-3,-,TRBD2,CASRTSGVADTQYF,TGTGCCAGCAGAACTAGCGGGGTAGCAGATACGCAGTATTTT
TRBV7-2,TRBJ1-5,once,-,CASSLLPGRENQPQHF,TGTGCCAGCAGCTTACTGCCCGGCAGGGAAAATCAGCCCCAGCATTTT
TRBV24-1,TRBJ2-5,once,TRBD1,CATSGTGGSETQYF,TGTGCCACCAGTGGGACAGGGGGTTCGGAGACCCAGTACTTC
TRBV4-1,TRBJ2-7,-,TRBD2,CASSQSPPSGQSYEQYF,TGCGCCAGCAGCCAAAGCCCACCTAGCGGCCAATCCTACGAGCAGTACTTC
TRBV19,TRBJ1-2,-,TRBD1,CASRSGQEDGYTF,TGTGCCAGTAGATCCGGACAGGAAGATGGCTACACCTTC
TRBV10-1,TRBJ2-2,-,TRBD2,CASGSGASTGELFF,TGCGCCAGCGGTAGCGGGGCGAGCACCGGGGAGCTGTTTTTT
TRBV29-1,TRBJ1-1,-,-,CSVEDQRGTEAFF,TGCAGCGTTGAAGATCAAAGGGGGACTGAAGCTTTCTTT
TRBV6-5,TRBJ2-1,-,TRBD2,CASSLAGGPYNEQFF,TGTGCCAGCAGCTTAGCGGGGGGGCCATACAATGAGCAGTTCTTC
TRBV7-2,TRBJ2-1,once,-,CASRSSYNEQFF,TGTGCCAGCCGCAGCTCCTACAATGAGCAGTTCTTC
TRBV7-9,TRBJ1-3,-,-,CASSSTGNSGNTIYF,TGTGCCAGCAGCTCCACAGGGAACTCTGGAAACACCATATATTTT
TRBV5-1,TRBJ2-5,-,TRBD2,CASSLQASGSRETQYF,TGCGCCAGCAGCTTGCAAGCTAGCGGGAGTAGGGAGACCCAGTACTTC
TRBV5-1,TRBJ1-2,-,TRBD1,CASSRTGERGYTF,TGCGCCAGCAGCCGCACAGGGGAGCGGGGCTACACCTTC
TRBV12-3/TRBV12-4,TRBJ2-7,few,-,CASSMDSYEQYF,TGTGCCAGCAGTATGGACAGCTACGAGCAGTACTTC
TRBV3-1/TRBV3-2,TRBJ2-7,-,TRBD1,CASSQGRDRGYEQYF,TGTGCCAGCAGCCAAGGAAGGGACAGGGGCTACGAGCAGTACTTC
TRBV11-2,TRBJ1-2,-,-,CASSPGGGSAGYGYTF,TGTGCCAGCAGCCCGGGGGGGGGCAGTGCCGGTTATGGCTACACCTTC
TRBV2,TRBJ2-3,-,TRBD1,CASRATGVFADTQYF,TGTGCCAGCAGGGCGACAGGGGTTTTCGCAGATACGCAGTATTTT
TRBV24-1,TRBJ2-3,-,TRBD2,CATSEKGLVPTDTQYF,TGTGCCACCAGTGAAAAGGGACTAGTGCCTACAGATACGCAGTATTTT
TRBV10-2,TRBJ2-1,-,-,CASSESFTSNTLYNEQFF,TGCGCCAGCAGTGAGAGTTTTACGTCGAACACCCTCTACAATGAGCAGTTCTTC
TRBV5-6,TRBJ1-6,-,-,CASSTRSDSPLHF,TGTGCCAGCAGCACGCGGTCAGACTCACCCCTCCACTTT
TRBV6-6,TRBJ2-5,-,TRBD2,CASLRTSGQETQYF,TGTGCCAGCCTGAGGACTAGCGGGCAAGAGACCCAGTACTTC
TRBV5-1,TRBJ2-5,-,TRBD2,CASSPGTTQETQYF,TGCGCCAGCAGCCCCGGGACTACACAAGAGACCCAGTACTTC
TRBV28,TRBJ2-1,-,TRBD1,CASENWAGGNNEQFF,TGTGCCAGCGAGAATTGGGCAGGGGGAAACAATGAGCAGTTCTTC
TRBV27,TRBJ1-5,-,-,CASSYGLAAAQHF,TGTGCCAGCAGTTATGGCCTCGCAGCGGCCCAGCATTTT
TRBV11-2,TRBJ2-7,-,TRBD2,CASSFGTSGSWEQYF,TGTGCCAGCAGCTTCGGGACTAGCGGGAGTTGGGAGCAGTACTTC
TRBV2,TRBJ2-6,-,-,CASSEGSVGVGNVLTF,TGTGCCAGCAGTGAGGGGTCCGTAGGGGTGGGCAACGTCCTGACTTTC
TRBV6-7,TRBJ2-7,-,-,CASSPTRVPYEQYF,TGTGCCAGCAGTCCAACCAGGGTCCCCTACGAGCAGTACTTC
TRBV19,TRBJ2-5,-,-,CASSFRGARETQYF,TGTGCCAGTAGTTTTCGGGGGGCTAGAGAGACCCAGTACTTC
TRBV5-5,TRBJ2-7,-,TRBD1,CASSVDRVGATYEQYF,TGTGCCAGCAGCGTCGACAGGGTGGGAGCGACCTACGAGCAGTACTTC
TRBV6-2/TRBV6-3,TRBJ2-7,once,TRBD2,CASSEREGRYEQYF,TGTGCCAGCAGTGAGCGGGAGGGCCGGTACGAGCAGTACTTC
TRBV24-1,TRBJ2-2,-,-,CATSALGTGTTGELFF,TGTGCCACCAGTGCCCTGGGAACAGGGACCACCGGGGAGCTGTTTTTT
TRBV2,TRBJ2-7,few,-,CASEKSSYEQYF,TGTGCCAGCGAAAAGAGCTCCTACGAGCAGTACTTC
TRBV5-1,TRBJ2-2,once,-,CASSFGNTGELFF,TGCGCCAGCAGCTTCGGGAACACCGGGGAGCTGTTTTTT
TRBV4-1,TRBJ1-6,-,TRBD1,CASSQDPDRGNSPLHF,TGCGCCAGCAGCCAAGATCCCGACAGGGGAAATTCACCCCTCCACTTT
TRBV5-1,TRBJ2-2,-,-,CASSLRQDNTGELFF,TGCGCCAGCAGCCTCCGACAGGACAACACCGGGGAGCTGTTTTTT
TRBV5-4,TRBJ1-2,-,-,CASSALDTGLGYTF,TGTGCCAGCAGCGCACTGGACACTGGATTAGGCTACACCTTC
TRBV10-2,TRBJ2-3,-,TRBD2,CASSGKEAGGAGTDTQYF,TGCGCCAGCAGTGGTAAGGAAGCGGGGGGGGCCGGCACAGATACGCAGTATTTT
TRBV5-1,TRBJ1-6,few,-,CASSLAGDSSYNSPLHF,TGCGCCAGCAGCTTGGCGGGAGATAGCTCCTATAATTCACCCCTCCACTTT
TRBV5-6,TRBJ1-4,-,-,CASSTRPGFEKLFF,TGTGCCAGCAGCACAAGACCCGGGTTTGAAAAACTGTTTTTT
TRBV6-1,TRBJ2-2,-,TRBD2,CASSELAGGNTGELFF,TGTGCCAGCAGTGAGTTGGCGGGGGGGAACACCGGGGAGCTGTTTTTT
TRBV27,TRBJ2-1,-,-,CASSLGSRNSYNEQFF,TGTGCCAGCAGTTTAGGGTCTAGGAACTCCTACAATGAGCAGTTCTTC
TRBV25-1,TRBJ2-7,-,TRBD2,CASSEKWCRSGTPYEQYF,TGTGCCAGCAGTGAAAAATGGTGCCGTAGCGGGACACCCTACGAGCAGTACTTC